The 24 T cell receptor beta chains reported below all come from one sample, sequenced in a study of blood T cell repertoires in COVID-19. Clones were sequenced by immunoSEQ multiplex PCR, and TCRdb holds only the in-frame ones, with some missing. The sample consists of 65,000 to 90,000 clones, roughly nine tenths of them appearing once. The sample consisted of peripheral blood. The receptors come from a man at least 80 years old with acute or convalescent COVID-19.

This CDR3 reads CASSPSRTPQETQYF. In DNA form, the CDR3 reads TGTGCCAGCTCACCATCCCGGACACCCCAAGAGACCCAGTACTTC. The rearrangement links TRBV18 to TRBJ2-5; a weak D match, TRBD1 (5 bases). From germline, CDR1 is KGHSH and CDR2 LQKENI. V lost 2 bases and J 1 base, leaving 11 bases between the germline ends. The CDR3 consists of 15 residues.

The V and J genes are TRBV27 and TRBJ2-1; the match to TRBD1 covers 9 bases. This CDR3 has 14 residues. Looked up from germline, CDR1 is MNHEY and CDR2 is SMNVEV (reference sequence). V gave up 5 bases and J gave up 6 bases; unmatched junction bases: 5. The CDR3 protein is CASSAETGGNEQFF. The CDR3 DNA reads TGTGCCAGCAGTGCCGAGACAGGGGGCAATGAGCAGTTCTTC.

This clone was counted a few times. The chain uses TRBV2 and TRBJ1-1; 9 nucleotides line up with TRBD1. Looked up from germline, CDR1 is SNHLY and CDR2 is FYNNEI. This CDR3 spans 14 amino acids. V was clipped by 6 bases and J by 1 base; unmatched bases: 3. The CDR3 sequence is CASSPGQGNTEAFF. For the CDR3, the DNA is TGTGCCAGCAGCCCGGGACAGGGGAACACTGAAGCTTTCTTT.

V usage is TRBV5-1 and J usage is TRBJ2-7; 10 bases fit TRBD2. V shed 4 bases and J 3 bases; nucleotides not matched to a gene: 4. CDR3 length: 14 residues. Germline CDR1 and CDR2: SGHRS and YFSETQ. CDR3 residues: CASSSSSGGYEQYF. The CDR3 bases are TGCGCCAGCAGCAGTTCTAGCGGGGGCTACGAGCAGTACTTC.

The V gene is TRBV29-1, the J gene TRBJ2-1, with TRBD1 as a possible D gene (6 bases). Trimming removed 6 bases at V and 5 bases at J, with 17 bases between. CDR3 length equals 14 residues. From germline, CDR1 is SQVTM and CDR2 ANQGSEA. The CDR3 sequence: CSVDRDTMNNEQFF. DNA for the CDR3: TGCAGCGTGGACCGGGACACTATGAACAATGAGCAGTTCTTC.

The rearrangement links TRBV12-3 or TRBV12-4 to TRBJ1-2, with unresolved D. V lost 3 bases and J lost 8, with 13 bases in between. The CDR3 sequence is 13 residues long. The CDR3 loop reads CASSLGGREGYTF. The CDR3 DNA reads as TGTGCCAGCAGTTTGGGAGGAAGAGAGGGCTACACCTTC.

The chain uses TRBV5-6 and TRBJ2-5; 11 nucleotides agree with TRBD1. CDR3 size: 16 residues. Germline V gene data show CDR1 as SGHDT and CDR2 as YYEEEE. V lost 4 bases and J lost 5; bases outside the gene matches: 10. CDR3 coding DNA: TGTGCCAGCAGCCCTGAAGGACAGGGGGCGTGGGAGACCCAGTACTTC. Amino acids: CASSPEGQGAWETQYF.

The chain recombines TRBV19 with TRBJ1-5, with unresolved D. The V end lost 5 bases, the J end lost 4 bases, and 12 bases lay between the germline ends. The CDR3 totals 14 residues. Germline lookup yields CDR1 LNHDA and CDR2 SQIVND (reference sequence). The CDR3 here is CASSLGRDNQPQHF. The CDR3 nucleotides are TGTGCCAGTAGTCTCGGACGGGATAATCAGCCCCAGCATTTT.

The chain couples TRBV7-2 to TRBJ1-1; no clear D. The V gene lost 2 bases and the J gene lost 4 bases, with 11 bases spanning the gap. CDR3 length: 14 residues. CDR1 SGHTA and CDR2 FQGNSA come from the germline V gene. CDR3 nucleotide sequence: TGTGCCAGCAGCTTATTGATGGGGAGCACTGAAGCTTTCTTT. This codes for CASSLLMGSTEAFF.

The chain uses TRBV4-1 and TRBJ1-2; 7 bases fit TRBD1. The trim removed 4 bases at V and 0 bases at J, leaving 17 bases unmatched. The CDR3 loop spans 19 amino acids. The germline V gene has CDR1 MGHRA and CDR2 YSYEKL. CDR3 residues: CASSRNLLARDRPNYGYTF. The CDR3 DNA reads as TGCGCCAGCAGCCGCAACCTCCTGGCCCGGGACAGACCTAACTATGGCTACACCTTC.

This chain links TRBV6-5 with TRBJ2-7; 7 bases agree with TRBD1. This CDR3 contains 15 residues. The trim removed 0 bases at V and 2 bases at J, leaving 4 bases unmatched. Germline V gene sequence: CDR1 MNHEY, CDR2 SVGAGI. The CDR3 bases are TGTGCCAGCAGTTACTCGACAGGGTCCGCCTACGAGCAGTACTTC. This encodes CASSYSTGSAYEQYF.

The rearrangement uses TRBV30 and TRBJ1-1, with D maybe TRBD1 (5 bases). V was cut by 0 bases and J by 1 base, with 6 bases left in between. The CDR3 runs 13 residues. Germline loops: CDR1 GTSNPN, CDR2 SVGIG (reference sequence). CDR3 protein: CAWSVGGNTEAFF. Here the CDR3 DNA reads TGTGCCTGGAGTGTCGGGGGGAACACTGAAGCTTTCTTT.

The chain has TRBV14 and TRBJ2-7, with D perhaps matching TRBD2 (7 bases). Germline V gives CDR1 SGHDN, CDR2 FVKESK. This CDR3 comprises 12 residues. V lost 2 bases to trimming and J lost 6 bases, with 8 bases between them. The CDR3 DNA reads TGTGCCAGCAGCCAAAGGGGGGGCGAGCAGTACTTC. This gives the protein CASSQRGGEQYF.

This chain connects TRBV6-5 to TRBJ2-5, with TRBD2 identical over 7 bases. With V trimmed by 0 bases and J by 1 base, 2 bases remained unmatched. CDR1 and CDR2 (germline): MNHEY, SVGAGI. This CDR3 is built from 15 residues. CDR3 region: CASSYSPSGQETQYF. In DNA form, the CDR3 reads TGTGCCAGCAGTTACTCGCCTAGCGGCCAAGAGACCCAGTACTTC.

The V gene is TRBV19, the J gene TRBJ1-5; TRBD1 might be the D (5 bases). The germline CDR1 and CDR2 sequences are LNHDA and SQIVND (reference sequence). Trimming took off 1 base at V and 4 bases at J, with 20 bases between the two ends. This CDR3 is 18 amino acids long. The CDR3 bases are TGTGCCAGTAGTATAGCGGGGGAACCGCGGGAAAGTAATCAGCCCCAGCATTTT. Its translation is CASSIAGEPRESNQPQHF. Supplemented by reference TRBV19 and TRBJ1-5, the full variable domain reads DGGITQSPKYLFRKEGQNVTLSCEQNLNHDAMYWYRQDPGQGLRLIYYSQIVNDFQKGDIAEGYSVSREKKESFPLTVTSAQKNPTAFYLCASSIAGEPRESNQPQHFGDGTRLSIL.

The CDR3 region has the DNA TGTGCCAGCTCACCCCGGGACAGGGTTGGCTACACCTTC. It encodes CASSPRDRVGYTF. J is TRBJ1-2 and V is TRBV18, with 9 nucleotides matching TRBD1. The CDR3 runs 13 residues. The germline CDR1 and CDR2 sequences are KGHSH and LQKENI. V lost 3 bases and J lost 7; bases outside the gene matches: 3.

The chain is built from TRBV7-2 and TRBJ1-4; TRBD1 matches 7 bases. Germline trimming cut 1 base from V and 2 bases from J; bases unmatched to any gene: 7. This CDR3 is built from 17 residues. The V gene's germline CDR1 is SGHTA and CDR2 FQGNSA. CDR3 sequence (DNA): TGTGCCAGCAGCTTAGTCGGGTTGGGACAGACTAATGAAAAACTGTTTTTT. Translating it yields CASSLVGLGQTNEKLFF.

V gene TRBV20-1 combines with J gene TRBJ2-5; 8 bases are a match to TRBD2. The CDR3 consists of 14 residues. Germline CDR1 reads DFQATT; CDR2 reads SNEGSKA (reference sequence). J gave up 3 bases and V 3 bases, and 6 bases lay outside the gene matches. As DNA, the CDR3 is TGCAGTGCTAGTTGGGACGGGAGGGAAGAGACCCAGTACTTC. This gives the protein CSASWDGREETQYF.

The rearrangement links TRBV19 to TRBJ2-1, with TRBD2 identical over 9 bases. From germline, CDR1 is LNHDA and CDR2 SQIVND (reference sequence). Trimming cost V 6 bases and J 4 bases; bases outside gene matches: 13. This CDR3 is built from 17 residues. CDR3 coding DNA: TGTGCCAGTAGCCCCGTAGCTAGCGGGACCCTTTACAATGAGCAGTTCTTC. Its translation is CASSPVASGTLYNEQFF.

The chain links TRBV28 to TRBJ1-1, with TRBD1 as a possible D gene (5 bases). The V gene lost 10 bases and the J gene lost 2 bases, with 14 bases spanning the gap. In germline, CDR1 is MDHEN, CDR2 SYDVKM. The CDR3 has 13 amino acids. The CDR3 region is CATLPGFNTEAFF. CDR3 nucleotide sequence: TGTGCCACCCTACCAGGGTTTAACACTGAAGCTTTCTTT. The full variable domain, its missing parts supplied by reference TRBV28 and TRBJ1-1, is DVKVTQSSRYLVKRTGEKVFLECVQDMDHENMFWYRQDPGLGLRLIYFSYDVKMKEKGDIPEGYSVSREKKERFSLILESASTNQTSMYLCATLPGFNTEAFFGQGTRLTVV.

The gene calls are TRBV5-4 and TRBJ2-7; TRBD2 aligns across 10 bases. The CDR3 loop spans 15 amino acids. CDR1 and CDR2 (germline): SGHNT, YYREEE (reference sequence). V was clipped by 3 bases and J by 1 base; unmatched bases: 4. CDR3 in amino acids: CASSSGTSESYEQYF. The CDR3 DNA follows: TGTGCCAGCAGCTCAGGGACTAGCGAGTCCTACGAGCAGTACTTC.

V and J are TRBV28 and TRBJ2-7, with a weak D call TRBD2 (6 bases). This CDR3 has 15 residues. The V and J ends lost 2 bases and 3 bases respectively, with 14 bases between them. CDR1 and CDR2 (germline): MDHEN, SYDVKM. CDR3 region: CASSLGGDGLYEQYF. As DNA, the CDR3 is TGTGCCAGCAGTTTAGGAGGGGACGGCCTCTACGAGCAGTACTTC. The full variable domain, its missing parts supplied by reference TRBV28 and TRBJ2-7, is DVKVTQSSRYLVKRTGEKVFLECVQDMDHENMFWYRQDPGLGLRLIYFSYDVKMKEKGDIPEGYSVSREKKERFSLILESASTNQTSMYLCASSLGGDGLYEQYFGPGTRLTVT.

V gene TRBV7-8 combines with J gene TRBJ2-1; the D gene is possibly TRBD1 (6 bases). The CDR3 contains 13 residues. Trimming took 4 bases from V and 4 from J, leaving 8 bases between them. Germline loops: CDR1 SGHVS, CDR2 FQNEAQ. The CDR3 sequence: CASSWTEYNEQFF. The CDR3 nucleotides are TGTGCCAGCAGCTGGACAGAGTACAATGAGCAGTTCTTC. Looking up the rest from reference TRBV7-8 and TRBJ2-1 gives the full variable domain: GAGVSQSPRYKVAKRGQDVALRCDPISGHVSLFWYQQALGQGPEFLTYFQNEAQLDKSGLPSDRFFAERPEGSVSTLKIQRTQQEDSAVYLCASSWTEYNEQFFGPGTRLTVL.

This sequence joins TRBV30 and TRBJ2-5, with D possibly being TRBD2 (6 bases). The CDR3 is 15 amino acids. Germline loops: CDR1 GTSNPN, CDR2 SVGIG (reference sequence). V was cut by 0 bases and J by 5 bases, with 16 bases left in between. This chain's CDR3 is CAWSVGGSLGETQYF. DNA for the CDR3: TGTGCCTGGAGTGTAGGAGGGTCGCTGGGGGAGACCCAGTACTTC.